This T cell receptor (beta chain) was found in a study of CD8+CD57+ T cells in acquired aplastic anemia. The wider study: Sorted cells (CD4+ and CD8+) yielded DNA amounts that averaged around 3.1 ug.

In this sample, this clonotype turned up many times. Its matching antigen is unknown. CDR3 length: 16 residues. After removal of 4 bases from V and 7 bases from J, the junction contained 13 bases not matched to a gene. Looked up from germline, CDR1 is SGHKS and CDR2 is YYEKEE (reference sequence). TCR beta VDJ combinations and CDR3 sequences were profiled from genomic DNA. TCRdb analysed the reads with MiXCR anew, one entry per CDR3 protein. The data contain 100,000 to 150,000 distinct CDR3 sequences, about two fifths of them singletons. Study-wide results and limits: Overlapping CD8+ CDR3 repertoires of patients and controls contained about 27 shared sequences.

By flow cytometry, patients selected for sequencing had shown an expansion of CD8+CD57+ cells. The sequenced sample consisted of sorted CD4+, CD8+, or CD8+CD57+ T cells (not recorded which) from PBMCs. The chain couples TRBV5-5 to TRBJ2-1, with TRBD2 matching over 8 bases. The receptor was isolated from a human donor with aplastic anemia. DNA for the CDR3: TGTGCCAGCAGCGCCACCGGGACTAGTGGGCAAAATGAGCAGTTCTTC. Amino acid sequence: CASSATGTSGQNEQFF. The whole variable domain, remainder taken from reference TRBV5-5 and TRBJ2-1, is DAGVTQSPTHLIKTRGQQVTLRCSPISGHKSVSWYQQVLGQGPQFIFQYYEKEERGRGNFPDRFSARQFPNYSSELNVNALLLGDSALYLCASSATGTSGQNEQFFGPGTRLTVL.